This paragraph covers one TCR beta chain sequence. Its matching antigen is unknown. Trimming left V 0 bases short and J 3 bases short, with 9 bases between. CDR3 length: 15 amino acids. Germline CDR1 is LNHNV and CDR2 is YYDKDF (reference sequence). The sample belongs to a study of T cell responses to AZD1222 COVID-19 vaccine. Study as a whole: Second-dose timings of about 4 or about 12 weeks were pooled.

General study findings and limits: The span of vaccine-associated CD4 TCRs extended across spike, with dominance at 160-218 and 743-854.

TCRdb's copy holds only in-frame clones and misses some; the assay was immunoSEQ multiplex PCR. The sample lists 130,000 to 150,000 clones; 80% to 90% were seen once. The specimen comprised peripheral blood, sampled on day 0 of AZD1222 vaccination. The chain uses TRBV15 and TRBJ1-5, with D unclear. The clonotype comes from an adult in good health. In nucleotides, the CDR3 is TGTGCCACCAGCAGAGACCCCGGATTCAATCAGCCCCAGCATTTT. Translating gives CATSRDPGFNQPQHF.